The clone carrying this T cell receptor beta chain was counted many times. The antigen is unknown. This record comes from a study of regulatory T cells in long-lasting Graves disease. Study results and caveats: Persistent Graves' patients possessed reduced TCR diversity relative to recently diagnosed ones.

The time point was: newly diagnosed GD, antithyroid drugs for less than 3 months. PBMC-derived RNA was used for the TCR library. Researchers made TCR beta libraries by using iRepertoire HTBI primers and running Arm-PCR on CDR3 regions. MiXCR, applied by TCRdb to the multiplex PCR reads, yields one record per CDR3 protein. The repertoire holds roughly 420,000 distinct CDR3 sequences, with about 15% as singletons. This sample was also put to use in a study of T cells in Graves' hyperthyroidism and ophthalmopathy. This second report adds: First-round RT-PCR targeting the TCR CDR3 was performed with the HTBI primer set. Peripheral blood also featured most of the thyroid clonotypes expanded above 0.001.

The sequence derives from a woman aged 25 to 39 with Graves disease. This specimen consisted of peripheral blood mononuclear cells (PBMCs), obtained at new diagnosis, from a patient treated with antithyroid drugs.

The CDR3 DNA sequence: TGTGCCAGCAGCCGGGGATGGGAGCAGTTCTTC. It codes for CASSRGWEQFF. The V call is TRBV5-6, the J call TRBJ2-1, with D perhaps matching TRBD2 (5 bases). Germline loops: CDR1 SGHDT, CDR2 YYEEEE. The CDR3 sequence is 11 residues long. The V and J ends lost 4 bases and 10 bases respectively, with 9 bases between them.